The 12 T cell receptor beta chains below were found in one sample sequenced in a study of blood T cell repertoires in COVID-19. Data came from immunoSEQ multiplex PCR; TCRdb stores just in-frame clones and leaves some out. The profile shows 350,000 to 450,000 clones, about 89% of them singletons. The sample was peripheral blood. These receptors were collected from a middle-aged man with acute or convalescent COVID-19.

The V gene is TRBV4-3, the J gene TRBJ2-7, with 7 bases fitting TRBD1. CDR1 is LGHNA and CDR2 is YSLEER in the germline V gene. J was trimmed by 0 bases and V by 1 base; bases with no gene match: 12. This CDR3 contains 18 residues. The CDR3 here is CASSQALWVQGDSYEQYF. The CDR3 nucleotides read TGCGCCAGCAGCCAAGCCTTATGGGTGCAGGGGGACTCCTACGAGCAGTACTTC.

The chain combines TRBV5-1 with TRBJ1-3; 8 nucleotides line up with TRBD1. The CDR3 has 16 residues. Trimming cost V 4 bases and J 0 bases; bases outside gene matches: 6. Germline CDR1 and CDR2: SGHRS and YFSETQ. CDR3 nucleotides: TGCGCCAGCAGCCGGGAGACAGGGGCCTCTGGAAACACCATATATTTT. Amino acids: CASSRETGASGNTIYF.

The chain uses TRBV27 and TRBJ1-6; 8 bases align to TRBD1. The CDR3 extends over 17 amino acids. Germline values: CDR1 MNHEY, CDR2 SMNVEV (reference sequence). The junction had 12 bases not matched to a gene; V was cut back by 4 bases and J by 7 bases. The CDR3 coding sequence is TGTGCCAGCAGTTCGCCGGGACAGGCCGGATTGAATTCACCCCTCCACTTT. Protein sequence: CASSSPGQAGLNSPLHF.

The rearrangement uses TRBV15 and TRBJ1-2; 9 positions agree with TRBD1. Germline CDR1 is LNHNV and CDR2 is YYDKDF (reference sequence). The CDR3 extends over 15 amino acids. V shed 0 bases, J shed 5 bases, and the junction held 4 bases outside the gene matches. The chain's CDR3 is CATSREGQGGYGYTF. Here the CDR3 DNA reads TGTGCCACCAGCAGAGAGGGACAGGGAGGATATGGCTACACCTTC.

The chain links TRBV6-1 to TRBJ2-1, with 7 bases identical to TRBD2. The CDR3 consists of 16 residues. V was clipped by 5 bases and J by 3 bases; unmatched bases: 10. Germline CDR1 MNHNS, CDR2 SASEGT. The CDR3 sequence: CASSQGTNTIYNEQFF. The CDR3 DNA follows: TGTGCCAGCAGTCAAGGGACTAACACAATCTACAATGAGCAGTTCTTC.

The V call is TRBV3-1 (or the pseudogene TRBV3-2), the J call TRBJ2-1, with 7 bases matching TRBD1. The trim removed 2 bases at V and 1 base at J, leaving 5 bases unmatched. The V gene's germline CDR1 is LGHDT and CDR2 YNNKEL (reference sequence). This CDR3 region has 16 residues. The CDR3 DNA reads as TGTGCCAGCAGCCAATGGTCCAGGGGGTCCTACAATGAGCAGTTCTTC. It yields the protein CASSQWSRGSYNEQFF.

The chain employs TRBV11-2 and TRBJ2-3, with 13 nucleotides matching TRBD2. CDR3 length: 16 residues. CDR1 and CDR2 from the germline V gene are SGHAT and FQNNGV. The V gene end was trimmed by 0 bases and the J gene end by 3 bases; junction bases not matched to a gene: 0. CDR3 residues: CASSLETSGRTDTQYF. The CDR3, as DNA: TGTGCCAGCAGCTTAGAGACTAGCGGGAGGACAGATACGCAGTATTTT.

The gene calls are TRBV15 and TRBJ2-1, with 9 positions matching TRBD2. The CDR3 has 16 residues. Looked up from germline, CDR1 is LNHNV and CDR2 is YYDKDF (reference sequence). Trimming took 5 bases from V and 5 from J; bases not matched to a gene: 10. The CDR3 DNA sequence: TGTGCCACCAGCCTCTCGGGACTAGCCGTACACAATGAGCAGTTCTTC. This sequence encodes CATSLSGLAVHNEQFF.

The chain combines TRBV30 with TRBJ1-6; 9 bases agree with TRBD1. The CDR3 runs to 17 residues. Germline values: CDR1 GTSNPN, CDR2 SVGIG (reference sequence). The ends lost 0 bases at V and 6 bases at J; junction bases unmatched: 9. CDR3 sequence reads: CAWSVPGTGPFNSPLHF. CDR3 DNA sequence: TGTGCCTGGAGTGTACCCGGGACAGGGCCTTTTAATTCACCCCTCCACTTT.

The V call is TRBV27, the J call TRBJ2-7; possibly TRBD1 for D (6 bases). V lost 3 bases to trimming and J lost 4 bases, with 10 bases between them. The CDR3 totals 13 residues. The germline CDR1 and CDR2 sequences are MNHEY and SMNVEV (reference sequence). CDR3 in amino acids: CASSFAQGYEQYF. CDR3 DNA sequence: TGTGCCAGCAGTTTCGCACAGGGATACGAGCAGTACTTC.

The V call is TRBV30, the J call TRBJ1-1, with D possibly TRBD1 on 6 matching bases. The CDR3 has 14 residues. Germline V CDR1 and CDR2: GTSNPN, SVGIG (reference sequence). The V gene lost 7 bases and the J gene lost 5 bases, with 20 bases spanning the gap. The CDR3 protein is CASGEGGRMTEAFF. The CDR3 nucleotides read TGTGCCTCGGGAGAGGGGGGGCGGATGACTGAAGCTTTCTTT.

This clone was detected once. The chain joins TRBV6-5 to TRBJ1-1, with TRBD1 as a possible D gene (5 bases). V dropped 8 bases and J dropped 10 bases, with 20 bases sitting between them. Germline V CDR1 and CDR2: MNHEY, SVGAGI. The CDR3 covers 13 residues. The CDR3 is CASHPADMSSAFF. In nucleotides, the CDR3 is TGTGCCAGCCACCCCGCGGACATGTCGTCAGCTTTCTTT.